These T cell receptor beta chains were read from a single sample in a study of response to subunit inactivated influenza vaccine. TCRdb re-called the RT-PCR reads through MiXCR, storing one row per CDR3 protein. The profile shows roughly 520,000 distinct CDR3 sequences, about 25% of them singletons. The sample consisted of CD4+ T cells sorted from PBMCs, taken about 5 days after vaccination. These receptors were collected from a man over 45 who received an inactivated influenza vaccine. Both conserved end residues are part of each CDR3. The order of the fields is clone size, J gene, CDR3 length, V gene, D gene, CDR3 protein, CDR3 DNA. The D gene is left open where the match is weak. The size entry is marked missing in some rows and otherwise reads once, few, many or a size class.

once,TRBJ2-1,16,TRBV5-8,-,CASSRGAFGSYNEQFF,TGTGCCAGCAGCCGGGGGGCATTTGGGTCCTACAATGAGCAGTTCTTC
-,TRBJ2-7,11,TRBV13,-,CASGRLGEQYF,TGTGCCAGCGGCCGGTTGGGCGAGCAGTACTTC
-,TRBJ2-5,15,TRBV6-2/TRBV6-3,-,CASSSYQPYQETQYF,TGTGCCAGCAGTTCATACCAACCGTACCAAGAGACCCAGTACTTC
-,TRBJ1-2,17,TRBV14,-,CASSQDEIGGTNYGYTF,TGTGCCAGCAGCCAAGACGAGATCGGGGGAACTAACTATGGCTACACCTTC
many,TRBJ2-5,14,TRBV20-1,-,CSVVLFLAQETQYF,TGCAGTGTAGTTTTGTTCCTAGCTCAAGAGACCCAGTACTTC
-,TRBJ1-6,15,TRBV9,-,CASSPLNRVNSPLHF,TGTGCCAGCAGCCCTCTAAACAGGGTTAATTCACCCCTCCACTTT
few,TRBJ2-5,16,TRBV20-1,-,CSARGLVSSVTETQYF,TGCAGTGCTAGAGGTTTGGTGTCTAGCGTTACAGAGACCCAGTACTTC
-,TRBJ2-3,14,TRBV20-1,TRBD2,CSARDLREVDTQYF,TGCAGTGCTAGAGATCTTCGGGAGGTAGATACGCAGTATTTT
few,TRBJ1-1,14,TRBV7-9,-,CASSLGAGSTEAFF,TGTGCCAGCAGCTTAGGGGCCGGCTCCACTGAAGCTTTCTTT
few,TRBJ2-5,16,TRBV28,TRBD1,CASSRRQGSYQETQYF,TGTGCCAGCAGCCGGAGACAGGGATCGTACCAAGAGACCCAGTACTTC
many,TRBJ2-1,15,TRBV20-1,TRBD2,CSARSHSGRNNEQFF,TGCAGTGCTAGATCTCACAGCGGGAGGAACAATGAGCAGTTCTTC
few,TRBJ2-3,16,TRBV5-1,TRBD2,CASSLEPSGTTDTQYF,TGCGCCAGCAGCTTGGAGCCTAGCGGAACCACAGATACGCAGTATTTT
-,TRBJ2-1,13,TRBV7-9,-,CASSLDLFYEQFF,TGTGCCAGCAGCTTAGACCTCTTTTATGAGCAGTTCTTC
few,TRBJ2-3,12,TRBV3-1,-,CASSSSWATQYF,TGTGCCAGCAGCTCCTCGTGGGCTACGCAGTATTTT
-,TRBJ2-7,13,TRBV12-3/TRBV12-4,-,CATTSEGHNEQYF,TGTGCCACTACTTCGGAGGGCCACAACGAGCAGTACTTC
few,TRBJ2-1,15,TRBV20-1,TRBD2,CSASRLAGKDNEQFF,TGCAGTGCTAGCCGACTAGCGGGAAAAGACAATGAGCAGTTCTTC
few,TRBJ1-2,12,TRBV29-1,-,CSVGRGVYGYTF,TGCAGCGTTGGTCGAGGAGTCTATGGCTACACCTTC
-,TRBJ2-2,18,TRBV12-3/TRBV12-4,TRBD2,CASSPGLAGGRNTGELFF,TGTGCCAGCAGCCCAGGACTAGCGGGGGGCAGGAACACCGGGGAGCTGTTTTTT
few,TRBJ2-1,15,TRBV15,TRBD2,CATSRAGLAHGEQFF,TGTGCCACCAGCAGAGCGGGACTAGCCCACGGTGAGCAGTTCTTC
-,TRBJ2-7,15,TRBV4-1,-,CASRRAHGSSYEQYF,TGCGCCAGCAGACGCGCCCACGGCTCTTCCTACGAGCAGTACTTC
few,TRBJ2-7,14,TRBV12-3/TRBV12-4,-,CASSFSNHKYEQYF,TGTGCCAGCAGTTTCAGTAACCATAAGTACGAGCAGTACTTC
few,TRBJ1-2,13,TRBV30,-,CAWSVLRGDGYTF,TGTGCCTGGAGTGTACTCCGTGGAGATGGCTACACCTTC
-,TRBJ2-1,14,TRBV12-3/TRBV12-4,-,CASSSLWGSNEQFF,TGTGCCAGCAGTTCCTTGTGGGGGAGCAATGAGCAGTTCTTC
-,TRBJ2-3,16,TRBV9,TRBD2,CASSALAGASTDTQYF,TGTGCCAGCAGCGCCTTAGCGGGGGCTTCCACAGATACGCAGTATTTT
-,TRBJ2-5,17,TRBV5-1,TRBD1,CASSLAFLTGGSETQYF,TGCGCCAGCAGCTTGGCCTTCCTGACAGGGGGCTCGGAGACCCAGTACTTC
-,TRBJ2-5,17,TRBV28,TRBD2,CASSPGTSATLGETQYF,TGTGCCAGCAGTCCTGGGACTAGCGCGACCCTGGGGGAGACCCAGTACTTC
few,TRBJ2-3,15,TRBV9,-,CASSVAPGKGDTQYF,TGTGCCAGCAGCGTAGCGCCAGGGAAGGGAGATACGCAGTATTTT
-,TRBJ2-2,15,TRBV7-8,TRBD2,CASSPRREGTGELFF,TGTGCCAGCAGCCCCCGCAGGGAGGGCACCGGGGAGCTGTTTTTT
few,TRBJ2-1,16,TRBV12-3/TRBV12-4,-,CASSLRETGDYNEQFF,TGTGCCAGCAGTTTGCGGGAGACAGGAGACTACAATGAGCAGTTCTTC
many,TRBJ2-7,14,TRBV12-3/TRBV12-4,-,CASSSERGAYEQYF,TGTGCCAGCAGTTCCGAGAGGGGGGCATACGAGCAGTACTTC
few,TRBJ1-2,14,TRBV4-1,-,CASSQDPKNYGYTF,TGCGCCAGCAGCCAAGATCCTAAAAACTATGGCTACACCTTC
-,TRBJ2-3,14,TRBV20-1,-,CSATGVANTDTQYF,TGCAGTGCTACAGGGGTGGCAAACACAGATACGCAGTATTTT
-,TRBJ1-5,15,TRBV7-2,-,CASSLLASGNQPQHF,TGTGCCAGCAGCTTACTCGCCAGCGGCAATCAGCCCCAGCATTTT
-,TRBJ2-1,15,TRBV12-3/TRBV12-4,TRBD2,CASRIAGGRSNEQFF,TGTGCCAGCAGAATAGCGGGGGGGCGGTCCAATGAGCAGTTCTTC
many,TRBJ1-2,13,TRBV18,-,CASSPEINYGYTF,TGTGCCAGCTCACCCGAGATTAACTATGGCTACACCTTC
-,TRBJ2-2,17,TRBV20-1,TRBD2,CSATPRTSGRITGELFF,TGCAGTGCCACCCCCCGGACTAGCGGGAGAATTACCGGGGAGCTGTTTTTT
-,TRBJ1-6,18,TRBV5-1,TRBD1,CASNPRLRGPMDNSPLHF,TGCGCCAGTAATCCACGCCTCAGGGGGCCTATGGATAATTCACCCCTCCACTTT
few,TRBJ1-6,18,TRBV20-1,-,CSARDPKRQTIYNSPLHF,TGCAGTGCTAGAGACCCAAAACGACAGACGATATATAATTCACCCCTCCACTTT
many,TRBJ2-4,17,TRBV29-1,-,CSVAAGSRRGRKWIQYF,TGCAGCGTTGCGGCAGGGTCGCGGCGCGGCAGGAAATGGATTCAGTACTTC
-,TRBJ2-1,13,TRBV7-9,-,CASSLQRVNEQFF,TGTGCCAGCAGCTTACAGCGGGTCAATGAGCAGTTCTTC
few,TRBJ2-1,12,TRBV5-1,-,CASSEPALGEFF,TGCGCCAGCAGCGAGCCCGCCCTCGGCGAGTTCTTC
few,TRBJ1-2,14,TRBV5-6,TRBD1,CASSVDRGNYGYTF,TGTGCCAGCAGCGTGGACAGGGGCAACTATGGCTACACCTTC
-,TRBJ2-5,14,TRBV4-3,-,CASSQAHSQETQYF,TGCGCCAGCAGCCAAGCCCACAGTCAAGAGACCCAGTACTTC
-,TRBJ2-2,15,TRBV28,-,CASRRRGINTGELFF,TGTGCCAGCAGACGACGGGGAATTAACACCGGGGAGCTGTTTTTT
once,TRBJ2-1,15,TRBV6-4,TRBD2,CASSEMGLVYNEQFF,TGTGCCAGCAGTGAAATGGGACTAGTGTACAATGAGCAGTTCTTC
-,TRBJ2-1,17,TRBV27,TRBD1,CASSQRQGVRAYNEQFF,TGTGCCAGCAGTCAACGACAGGGCGTGAGGGCCTACAATGAGCAGTTCTTC
-,TRBJ2-1,14,TRBV7-2,-,CASTLLTSYNEQFF,TGTGCCAGCACCCTTTTGACCTCCTACAATGAGCAGTTCTTC
few,TRBJ2-5,13,TRBV12-3/TRBV12-4,-,CASRPGGVRTQYF,TGTGCCAGCAGGCCAGGGGGGGTTCGGACCCAGTACTTC
-,TRBJ2-7,15,TRBV9,TRBD2,CASSPQTSGGYEQYF,TGTGCCAGCAGCCCCCAGACTAGCGGGGGGTACGAGCAGTACTTC
few,TRBJ1-2,14,TRBV10-3,-,CAISEAVRTYGYTF,TGTGCCATCAGTGAGGCCGTCAGGACCTATGGCTACACCTTC
few,TRBJ2-1,14,TRBV5-6,-,CASSSPPVGIGQFF,TGTGCCAGCAGCTCCCCTCCGGTGGGAATTGGGCAGTTCTTC
-,TRBJ2-3,17,TRBV20-1,-,CSARVLGDVWVTDTQYF,TGCAGTGCTAGAGTGTTGGGAGATGTGTGGGTCACAGATACGCAGTATTTT